This T cell receptor (beta chain) was sequenced for a study of cytomegalovirus exposure and HLA in healthy donors. These donors were members of the roughly 130-subject validation cohort, a group separate from the roughly 670-subject first cohort. Germline V CDR1 and CDR2: SGDLS, YYNGEE. The CDR3 length is 14 residues. Trimming pared 0 bases from V and 6 bases from J, leaving 13 bases between. Whole-study results and caveats: Reportedly, diagnosis of cytomegalovirus status by the classifier showed high specificity and sensitivity.

Only one count was recorded for this clone. As yet, its antigen is unknown. Sequencing was performed with immunoSEQ multiplex PCR; in TCRdb, only in-frame clones are kept and a portion is missing. The table records about 360,000 clones, more than 80% of them present only once. This chain uses TRBV9 with TRBJ2-7; D may be TRBD2 (5 bases). The sequence came from a woman between 18 and 29 years old in good health and CMV-seronegative. The source material was PBMCs. CDR3 DNA: TGTGCCAGCAGCGTAGTTTCAGGAGGTCGCGAGCAGTACTTC. Translated, it gives CASSVVSGGREQYF.